Reported below is one TCR beta chain. These data come from a study of blood T cell repertoires in COVID-19. The CDR3 sequence is 13 residues long. V lost 4 bases and J lost 1, with 7 bases in between. Germline CDR1 and CDR2: KGHSH and LQKENI. Authors' analysis steps: Amplified reference gene primers provided the basis for estimating nucleated cell counts. Assay used: immunoSEQ multiplex PCR; TCRdb lists only in-frame clones, some missing. That table is the source of V, J and clone size, and D and trimming were worked out from the DNA. Among roughly 230,000 clones listed, 85% were seen once. Sequencing input: PBMCs or T cells enriched from blood (not recorded which). The V and J genes are TRBV18 and TRBJ1-2; D gene ambiguous. This sequence was found in a woman between 50 and 59 years old who had been exposed to COVID-19. DNA of the CDR3: TGTGCCAGCTCACTTACATTTAACTATGGCTACACCTTC. It is translated as CASSLTFNYGYTF.